One sample yielded the 13 T cell receptor beta chains listed below, sequenced in a study of T-cell memory formation after mild COVID-19 (dated by TCRdb to the early 2020s). Libraries were made using 5' RACE. Sequencing instrument: Illumina NovaSeq 6000. TCRdb reprocessed the public reads (quality trimming at Q25 with fastp, clone calling with MiXCR) and kept in-frame beta chains. Identical CDR3 proteins give one entry, which carries the most common genes and DNA. A total of hundreds of thousands of distinct CDR3 sequences appear in this sample, 17% of them only once. About 7.5% of the sample is taken by the ten largest. The specimen was PBMCs or a T cell subset sorted from them (not recorded which). Receptor source: an adult woman who had mild COVID-19 (a few samples of this study predate the infection). The sample titles of this study are shuffled in the database, so cell type and time point are left out; the donor was told from shared clones.

This clonotype was detected a few times. The chain combines TRBV6-2 or TRBV6-3 with TRBJ2-1, with D hard to call. With 6 bases removed from V and 0 bases from J, the gap between germline ends came to 12 bases. The CDR3 totals 15 residues. Germline CDR1 is MNHEY and CDR2 is SVGEGT. The chain's CDR3 is CASRPGPLSYNEQFF. The CDR3 DNA is TGTGCCAGCAGACCCGGGCCTCTCTCCTACAATGAGCAGTTCTTC.

This clonotype was recorded only once. This CDR3 is CSARVPEGGPRETQYF. In DNA, the CDR3 is TGCAGTGCTAGGGTCCCTGAGGGAGGCCCGAGGGAGACCCAGTACTTC. V usage is TRBV20-1 and J usage is TRBJ2-5; D might be TRBD2 (6 bases). Trimming removed 3 bases at V and 5 bases at J, with 22 bases between. CDR3 length: 16 amino acids. The germline gives CDR1 DFQATT, CDR2 SNEGSKA (reference sequence).

There are a few counts of this clonotype. The chain carries TRBV3-1 and TRBJ1-2; a weak D match, TRBD1 (5 bases). The CDR3 has 14 amino acids. The germline V gene has CDR1 LGHDT and CDR2 YNNKEL (reference sequence). The germline V and J ends were trimmed by 4 bases and 4 bases, with 13 bases remaining between them. CDR3 coding DNA: TGTGCCAGCAGCCCCCCGGGGGTTGGCTATGGCTACACCTTC. This encodes CASSPPGVGYGYTF.

This clonotype was observed at least ten times. The rearrangement joins TRBV12-3 or TRBV12-4 to TRBJ2-5; D not resolved. The V end lost 0 bases, the J end lost 1 base, and 3 bases lay between the germline ends. CDR3 length equals 13 residues. In nucleotides, the CDR3 is TGTGCCAGCAGTTTAGCCAGCCAAGAGACCCAGTACTTC. It is translated as CASSLASQETQYF.

The table lists this clonotype with a few counts. This chain connects TRBV20-1 to TRBJ1-2, with TRBD1 identical over 7 bases. Germline loops: CDR1 DFQATT, CDR2 SNEGSKA (reference sequence). This CDR3 has 14 amino acids. J was trimmed by 0 bases and V by 6 bases; bases with no gene match: 7. CDR3 nucleotides: TGCAGTGCCCCGGACAGGACCGCTAACTATGGCTACACCTTC. Its protein is CSAPDRTANYGYTF.

This clonotype was seen only a few times. The chain carries TRBV23-1 and TRBJ2-3; 7 positions agree with TRBD1. TRBV23-1 is recorded as an ORF, its role being uncertain. The CDR3 contains 17 residues. The V gene end was trimmed by 0 bases and the J gene end by 4 bases; junction bases not matched to a gene: 10. In DNA, the CDR3 is TGCGCCAGCAGTCAATCGCCCGACAGGGAAAGCCCAGATACGCAGTATTTT. Encoded protein: CASSQSPDRESPDTQYF.

This sequence joins TRBV20-1 and TRBJ2-5, with D possibly TRBD2 on 6 matching bases. From germline, CDR1 is DFQATT and CDR2 SNEGSKA (reference sequence). Trimming shortened V by 3 bases and J by 5 bases, and 13 bases separated the two germline ends. This CDR3 has 13 amino acids. CDR3 residues: CSARSGGGETQYF. In nucleotides, the CDR3 is TGCAGTGCTAGGTCGGGTGGGGGGGAGACCCAGTACTTC.

The chain carries TRBV6-2 or TRBV6-3 and TRBJ1-5; unclear D gene. The CDR3 spans 12 residues. V was clipped by 2 bases and J by 7 bases, with 6 bases between them. Germline CDR1 reads MNHEY; CDR2 reads SVGEGT. The CDR3 nucleotides are TGTGCCAGCAGTTACCCGACACAGCCCCAGCATTTT. Protein: CASSYPTQPQHF.

This clonotype was detected a few times. This chain joins TRBV7-6 and TRBJ2-7, with 7 positions matching TRBD1. CDR1 is SGHVS and CDR2 is FNYEAQ in the germline V gene. The CDR3 is made up of 15 amino acids. The V and J ends lost 5 bases and 2 bases, in that order; junction bases with no gene match: 9. The CDR3 here is CASSTRQGGTYEQYF. The CDR3 region has the DNA TGTGCCAGCAGCACCCGACAGGGTGGCACCTACGAGCAGTACTTC. The variable domain in full, completed from reference TRBV7-6 and TRBJ2-7, reads GAGVSQSPRYKVTKRGQDVALRCDPISGHVSLYWYRQALGQGPEFLTYFNYEAQQDKSGLPNDRFSAERPEGSISTLTIQRTEQRDSAMYRCASSTRQGGTYEQYFGPGTRLTVT.

The V call is TRBV27, the J call TRBJ2-4; D is unclear. The ends were cut back, 5 bases at V and 0 bases at J, with 5 bases in the middle. Germline values: CDR1 MNHEY, CDR2 SMNVEV (reference sequence). This CDR3 spans 13 amino acids. This CDR3 reads CASSPIAKNIQYF. The CDR3 DNA is TGTGCCAGCAGTCCCATAGCCAAAAACATTCAGTACTTC.

V is TRBV7-2 and J is TRBJ2-2; the match to TRBD1 covers 10 bases. After removal of 4 bases from V and 6 bases from J, the junction contained 5 bases not matched to a gene. Germline V lookup: CDR1 SGHTA, CDR2 FQGNSA. The CDR3 is 15 residues long. The DNA of the CDR3 is TGTGCCAGCAGCTGGACGACAGGGGGCCCCGGGGAGCTGTTTTTT. Translation gives CASSWTTGGPGELFF.

This rearrangement joins TRBV18 to TRBJ2-2; unclear D gene. The CDR3 runs to 14 residues. Trimming removed 0 bases at V and 1 base at J, with 3 bases between. The germline V gene has CDR1 KGHSH and CDR2 LQKENI. The CDR3 is CASSPPRNTGELFF. The CDR3, as DNA: TGTGCCAGCTCACCACCCAGGAACACCGGGGAGCTGTTTTTT.

This clonotype appeared a few times. The chain employs TRBV5-5 and TRBJ2-3; 8 positions agree with TRBD2. The germline CDR1 and CDR2 sequences are SGHKS and YYEKEE (reference sequence). The junction had 7 bases not matched to a gene; V was cut back by 2 bases and J by 2 bases. The CDR3 loop spans 16 amino acids. CDR3 sequence: CASSFLAGFNTDTQYF. CDR3 bases: TGTGCCAGCAGCTTTTTAGCGGGGTTCAACACAGATACGCAGTATTTT.